The entry below describes one TCR beta chain. Antigen specificity is unknown. Germline lookup yields CDR1 WNHNN and CDR2 SYGVQD (reference sequence). The CDR3 runs to 16 residues. The ends were cut back, 6 bases at V and 5 bases at J, with 19 bases in the middle. This sample was taken from a study of shared clonotypes between healthy human individuals. Study-level findings and limits: Only a few donors were included, so the genetic and exposure-history diversity represented was limited.

Libraries were prepared by immunoSEQ multiplex PCR; TCRdb keeps only in-frame clonotypes and omits some of them. The repertoire has approximately 700,000 clones, around 78% of them found once; the top ten carry 1.5% to 2%. The chain uses TRBV10-1 and TRBJ2-2; the D gene is possibly TRBD1 (6 bases). Sequencing was carried out using memory CD4+ T cells sorted from blood. Subset denoted: CD45RA-negative fraction. This sequence originates from a woman aged 25 to 39 in good health. The chain's CDR3 is CASSLTSGTKTGELFF. CDR3 nucleotides: TGCGCCAGCAGCCTAACATCCGGGACAAAGACCGGGGAGCTGTTTTTT.